The 24 T cell receptor beta chains presented below share a single source sample, sequenced in a study of blood T cell repertoires in COVID-19. Profiling relied on immunoSEQ multiplex PCR, and the TCRdb table lists in-frame clones only, not all of them. This sample carries about 270,000 clones, about nine tenths of them seen once, and the ten largest clones take 4.1%. The sample comprised PBMCs or T cells enriched from blood (not recorded which). The receptors originated from a woman in her thirties with acute COVID-19.

This sequence joins TRBV5-1 and TRBJ2-7, with D perhaps matching TRBD2 (6 bases). V gave up 0 bases and J gave up 2 bases, with 12 bases separating them. Germline CDR1 SGHRS, CDR2 YFSETQ. There are 15 residues in the CDR3. CDR3 DNA: TGCGCCAGCAGCTTGGGTGCTAGCGCGACCTACGAGCAGTACTTC. Encoded protein: CASSLGASATYEQYF.

The gene calls are TRBV7-2 and TRBJ2-7; 11 bases map to TRBD2. The trim removed 5 bases at V and 6 bases at J, leaving 15 bases unmatched. The CDR3 spans 17 residues. The germline gives CDR1 SGHTA, CDR2 FQGNSA. CDR3 protein: CASSPEGLAGWLGEQYF. The CDR3 bases are TGTGCCAGCAGCCCAGAAGGACTAGCGGGTTGGCTCGGCGAGCAGTACTTC.

The CDR3 DNA is TGTGCCAGCTCAACGGACACCGTCTACGAGCAGTACTTC. Its protein is CASSTDTVYEQYF. The rearrangement links TRBV18 to TRBJ2-7; weak D call: TRBD1 (5 bases). V lost 5 bases and J 3 bases, leaving 11 bases between the germline ends. The CDR3 has 13 residues. CDR1 is KGHSH, CDR2 LQKENI, per germline.

The CDR3 sequence: CASSSTGSSGTGYEQYF. The CDR3 DNA follows: TGTGCCAGCAGCTCAACCGGCTCTAGCGGGACCGGGTACGAGCAGTACTTC. The rearrangement links TRBV7-2 to TRBJ2-7, with 9 bases identical to TRBD2. This CDR3 spans 17 amino acids. Germline CDR1 and CDR2: SGHTA and FQGNSA. The junction had 14 bases not matched to a gene; V was cut back by 4 bases and J by 4 bases.

This clone appeared a few times. The chain links TRBV6-2 or TRBV6-3 to TRBJ2-6; TRBD1 might be the D (6 bases). Trimming cost V 2 bases and J 0 bases, with 8 bases left between them. Germline CDR1 MNHEY, CDR2 SVGEGT. This CDR3 comprises 16 residues. In nucleotides, the CDR3 is TGTGCCAGCAGTTACCAGGGGAACTCTGGGGCCAACGTCCTGACTTTC. Translated, it gives CASSYQGNSGANVLTF.

The rearrangement links TRBV7-6 to TRBJ2-2; maybe TRBD1 (6 bases). In germline, CDR1 is SGHVS, CDR2 FNYEAQ. The CDR3 spans 14 residues. V dropped 1 base and J dropped 5 bases, with 8 bases sitting between them. CDR3 nucleotide sequence: TGTGCCAGCAGCTTAGACAGGGAAACCGGGGAGCTGTTTTTT. Translated, it gives CASSLDRETGELFF.

The chain employs TRBV29-1 and TRBJ2-4; the D gene is possibly TRBD2 (5 bases). V lost 4 bases, J lost 1 base, and 8 bases lay in between. This CDR3 has 13 amino acids. The germline V gene has CDR1 SQVTM and CDR2 ANQGSEA. The CDR3 region is CSVVRGAKNIQYF. The CDR3 DNA reads TGCAGCGTTGTGAGAGGGGCCAAAAACATTCAGTACTTC.

The V gene is TRBV5-1, the J gene TRBJ2-7; 7 bases line up with TRBD1. CDR1 SGHRS and CDR2 YFSETQ come from the germline V gene. This CDR3 is 15 amino acids long. V lost 0 bases and J lost 6; bases outside the gene matches: 9. The CDR3 protein is CASSLEVGQASEQYF. CDR3 DNA: TGCGCCAGCAGCTTGGAAGTAGGACAGGCCAGCGAGCAGTACTTC.

The V call is TRBV29-1, the J call TRBJ2-3; D perhaps matches TRBD2 (6 bases). Germline CDR1 and CDR2: SQVTM and ANQGSEA. This CDR3 region has 14 residues. V lost 0 bases and J lost 7, with 14 bases in between. DNA of the CDR3: TGCAGCGTTGAAGAAAATCTTAGCGGTAATACGCAGTATTTT. As protein: CSVEENLSGNTQYF.

J is TRBJ2-3 and V is TRBV2; 12 positions match TRBD2. Germline trimming cut 2 bases from V and 2 bases from J; bases unmatched to any gene: 11. Germline V gene lookup returns CDR1 SNHLY and CDR2 FYNNEI. CDR3 length: 19 amino acids. The CDR3: CASSETRARTSGNTDTQYF. For the CDR3, the DNA is TGTGCCAGCAGTGAAACACGAGCTAGGACTAGCGGGAACACAGATACGCAGTATTTT.

This clone was seen just once. The V call is TRBV7-9, the J call TRBJ1-1; no reliable D call. Trimming pared 5 bases from V and 11 bases from J, leaving 18 bases between. Germline loops: CDR1 SEHNR, CDR2 FQNEAQ (reference sequence). This CDR3 is built from 13 residues. CDR3 in amino acids: CASSLALGTGAFF. DNA for the CDR3: TGTGCCAGCAGCCTGGCATTAGGAACCGGGGCTTTCTTT.

The chain uses TRBV19 and TRBJ2-7; 8 nucleotides agree with TRBD1. Germline CDR1 reads LNHDA; CDR2 reads SQIVND (reference sequence). This CDR3 has 13 residues. V dropped 9 bases and J dropped 2; count of bases not matched to a gene: 6. CDR3 DNA: TGTGCCAGCGCCGGGACAGGACCCTACGAGCAGTACTTC. It specifies CASAGTGPYEQYF.

This clone was recorded once. This chain uses TRBV7-9 with TRBJ2-7; no definite D call. There are 10 residues in the CDR3. The V and J ends lost 8 bases and 4 bases respectively, with 6 bases between them. CDR1 is SEHNR and CDR2 is FQNEAQ in the germline V gene (reference sequence). The CDR3 protein is CASLPYEQYF. The CDR3 DNA is TGTGCCAGCCTTCCTTACGAGCAGTACTTC.

J is TRBJ2-7 and V is TRBV9; D possibly corresponds to TRBD1 (6 bases). CDR1 is SGDLS and CDR2 is YYNGEE in the germline V gene. Trimming took 0 bases from V and 4 from J, leaving 8 bases between them. The CDR3 consists of 13 residues. The CDR3 nucleotides are TGTGCCAGCAGCGTAGAACAGGGTTACGAGCAGTACTTC. Translating gives CASSVEQGYEQYF.

This clone is a singleton in its sample. The chain has TRBV23-1 and TRBJ2-1; possible D gene TRBD2, 5 bases. TRBV23-1 is sorted into the ORF group, with uncertain function. V lost 0 bases and J lost 3, with 12 bases in between. CDR3 length: 16 residues. The CDR3 DNA sequence: TGCGCCAGCAGTCAATCTTCGCCGGGAATCTACAATGAGCAGTTCTTC. It yields the protein CASSQSSPGIYNEQFF.

The chain recombines TRBV5-1 with TRBJ1-1, with D perhaps matching TRBD1 (5 bases). Germline CDR1 and CDR2: SGHRS and YFSETQ. V gave up 4 bases and J gave up 5 bases, with 21 bases separating them. The CDR3 loop spans 16 amino acids. CDR3 sequence reads: CASSSGGGFGSTEAFF. CDR3 bases: TGCGCCAGCAGCAGCGGGGGTGGGTTTGGTAGTACTGAAGCTTTCTTT.

This chain links TRBV27 with TRBJ2-7; the D gene is possibly TRBD1 (6 bases). The CDR3 is made up of 13 amino acids. Trimming removed 4 bases from V and 2 bases from J, with 9 bases in between. CDR1 is MNHEY, CDR2 SMNVEV, per germline (reference sequence). CDR3 sequence (DNA): TGTGCCAGCAGTTGGGGACAAGCCTACGAGCAGTACTTC. Translating gives CASSWGQAYEQYF.

This chain connects TRBV30 to TRBJ2-5; TRBD2 is a possible D gene (5 bases). With 0 bases removed from V and 4 bases from J, the gap between germline ends came to 12 bases. Per germline, CDR1 GTSNPN and CDR2 SVGIG (reference sequence). The CDR3 contains 14 residues. The CDR3 bases are TGTGCCTGGAGTGTGGACGGGGTAGGAGAGACCCAGTACTTC. Residues: CAWSVDGVGETQYF.

This rearrangement joins TRBV4-1 to TRBJ1-3, with TRBD1 identical over 12 bases. The CDR3 sequence is 18 residues long. The V gene's germline CDR1 is MGHRA and CDR2 YSYEKL. V trimming: 5 bases; J trimming: 0 bases; junction bases outside the gene matches: 8. This CDR3 reads CASSGDRGLSYSGNTIYF. The CDR3 nucleotides read TGCGCCAGCAGCGGGGACAGGGGGCTCTCCTACTCTGGAAACACCATATATTTT.

The chain combines TRBV19 with TRBJ1-1, with 8 bases lining up with TRBD1. CDR1 and CDR2 (germline): LNHDA, SQIVND (reference sequence). Losses at the gene ends were 2 bases for V and 4 bases for J; bases not matched to a gene: 9. The CDR3 is 16 residues long. CDR3 loop: CASSIPQGARGTEAFF. Here the CDR3 DNA reads TGTGCCAGTAGTATACCGCAGGGGGCGCGGGGCACTGAAGCTTTCTTT.

This clone was recorded once. J is TRBJ2-7 and V is TRBV19; 9 bases are shared with TRBD2. Germline V CDR1 and CDR2: LNHDA, SQIVND (reference sequence). This CDR3 is built from 15 residues. V shed 3 bases and J 2 bases; nucleotides not matched to a gene: 5. CDR3 sequence reads: CASSIGAGGPYEQYF. CDR3 bases: TGTGCCAGTAGTATCGGAGCGGGAGGACCCTACGAGCAGTACTTC.

The chain joins TRBV14 to TRBJ1-1; 10 bases are a match to TRBD1. There are 13 residues in the CDR3. CDR1 SGHDN and CDR2 FVKESK come from the germline V gene. V gave up 4 bases and J gave up 7 bases; unmatched junction bases: 3. CDR3 sequence: CASSPRTGGEAFF. The CDR3 coding sequence is TGTGCCAGCAGCCCTAGGACAGGGGGTGAAGCTTTCTTT.

The chain uses TRBV11-2 and TRBJ2-2, with D hard to call. The CDR3 is made up of 12 amino acids. CDR1 is SGHAT, CDR2 FQNNGV, per germline. V was clipped by 2 bases and J by 5 bases, with 3 bases between them. The CDR3 bases are TGTGCCAGCAGCTTACGGACCGGGGAGCTGTTTTTT. It is translated as CASSLRTGELFF.

The V gene is TRBV27, the J gene TRBJ2-7; 11 bases align to TRBD2. Germline values: CDR1 MNHEY, CDR2 SMNVEV (reference sequence). The CDR3 is made up of 15 amino acids. Trimming cost V 5 bases and J 2 bases; bases outside gene matches: 5. CDR3 bases: TGTGCCAGCAGTCCCCAACTAGCGGGGGCCTACGAGCAGTACTTC. As protein: CASSPQLAGAYEQYF.